The source of this T cell receptor (gamma chain) is a study of γδ T cells in repeated Plasmodium falciparum infection. Germline CDR1 VTNTFY, CDR2 YDVSTARD (reference sequence). The CDR3 spans 31 amino acids, including both terminal residues. TCRdb reprocessed the multiplex PCR reads through CATT. Found here are about 15,000 gamma-chain clones, more than 1.5% of them singletons; the top ten hold approximately 30%. Vgamma9/Vdelta2+ and Vdelta2-negative gammadelta T cells were flow-sorted from PBMC for bulk sequencing. The table lists this clone with a few counts. With only one base between it and a far larger clone, this is likely a read error. The DNA is left out, because the CDR3 cannot be placed on it with certainty; the CDR3 is given as TCRdb lists it. Other DNA sequences in the sample encode the same CDR3.

The receptor comes from a pool of human donors (malaria-infected and uninfected, not separated). The V segment is TRGV3, and no J call was made. The sequenced sample was gamma-delta T cells from blood. CDR3: CATWDRIIIRNSLAVEQHLLSQVSIGRIQHF.